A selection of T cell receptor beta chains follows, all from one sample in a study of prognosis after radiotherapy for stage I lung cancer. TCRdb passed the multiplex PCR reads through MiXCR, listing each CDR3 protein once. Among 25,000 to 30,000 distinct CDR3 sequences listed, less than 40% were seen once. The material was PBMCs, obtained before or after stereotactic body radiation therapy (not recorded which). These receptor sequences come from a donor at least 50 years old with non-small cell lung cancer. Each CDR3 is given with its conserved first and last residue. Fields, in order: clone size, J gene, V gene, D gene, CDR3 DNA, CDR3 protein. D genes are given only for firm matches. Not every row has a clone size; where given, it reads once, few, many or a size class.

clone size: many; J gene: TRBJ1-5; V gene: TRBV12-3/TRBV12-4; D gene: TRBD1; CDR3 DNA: TGTGCCAGCAGTTTGGACAGGGTGCAGCCCCAGCATTTT; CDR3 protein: CASSLDRVQPQHF
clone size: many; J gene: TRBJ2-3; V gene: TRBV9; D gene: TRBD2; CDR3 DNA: TGTGCCAGCAGCGTAGATCCGCCGGGACTAGCGGCAGATACGCAGTATTTT; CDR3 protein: CASSVDPPGLAADTQYF
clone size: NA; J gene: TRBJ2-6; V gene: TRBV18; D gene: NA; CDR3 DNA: TGTGCCAGCTCACAAGTGAAGGGGGGCGACATCTCTGGGGCCAACGTCCTGACTTTC; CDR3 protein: CASSQVKGGDISGANVLTF
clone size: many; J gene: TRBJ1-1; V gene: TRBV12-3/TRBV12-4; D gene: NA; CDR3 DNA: TGTGCCAGCACCCCCATTATGGGGCGGTTGGACACTGAAGCTTTCTTT; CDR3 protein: CASTPIMGRLDTEAFF
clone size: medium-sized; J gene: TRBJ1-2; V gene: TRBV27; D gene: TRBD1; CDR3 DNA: TGTGCCAGCAGTTTCTCGGGACAGGGGATTTCTGGCTACACCTTC; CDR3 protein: CASSFSGQGISGYTF
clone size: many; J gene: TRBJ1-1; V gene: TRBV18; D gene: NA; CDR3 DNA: TGTGCCAGTTTACCGGGACAGAACACTGAAGCTTTCTTT; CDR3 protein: CASLPGQNTEAFF
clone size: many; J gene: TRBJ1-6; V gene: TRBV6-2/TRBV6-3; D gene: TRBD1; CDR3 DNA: TGTGCCAGCAGTGGCCCCGCGATGGCAGGGGGTAATTCACCCCTCCACTTT; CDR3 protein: CASSGPAMAGGNSPLHF
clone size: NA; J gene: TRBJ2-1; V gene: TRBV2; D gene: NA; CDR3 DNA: TGTGCCACCGGTTGGGGCAGGGACGATGAGCAGTTCTTC; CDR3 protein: CATGWGRDDEQFF
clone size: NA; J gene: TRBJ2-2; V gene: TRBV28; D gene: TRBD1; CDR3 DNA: TGTGCCAGCATAAGGGGACAGGGAGGAACCGGGGAGCTGTTTTTT; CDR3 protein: CASIRGQGGTGELFF
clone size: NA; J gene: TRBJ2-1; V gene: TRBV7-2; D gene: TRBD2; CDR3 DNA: TGTGCCAGCAGCTTACAACCTAGCGGGGGGGTAAATGGGCAGTTCTTC; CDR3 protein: CASSLQPSGGVNGQFF
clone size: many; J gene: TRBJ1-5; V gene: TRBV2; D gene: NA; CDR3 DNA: TGTGCCAGCAGTGAAACTGGAGACAAAAATCAGCCCCAGCATTTT; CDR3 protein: CASSETGDKNQPQHF
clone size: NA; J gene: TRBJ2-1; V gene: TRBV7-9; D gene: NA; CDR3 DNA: TGTGCCAGCAGCTTAGCCCCGGGTCCGAAACGGGGTGAGCAGTTCTTC; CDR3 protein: CASSLAPGPKRGEQFF
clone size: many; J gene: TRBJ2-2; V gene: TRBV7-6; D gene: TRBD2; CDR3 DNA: TGTGCCAGCAGCCTAGCAACTAGCGGGCCCCTCATGAACACCGGGGAGCTGTTTTTT; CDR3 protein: CASSLATSGPLMNTGELFF
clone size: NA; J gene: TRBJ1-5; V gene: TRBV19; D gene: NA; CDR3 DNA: TGTGCCAGTAGCCCCTTGGGGTCGGGGGATCAGCCTCAGCATTTT; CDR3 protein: CASSPLGSGDQPQHF
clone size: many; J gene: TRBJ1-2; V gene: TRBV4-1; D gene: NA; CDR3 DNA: TGCGCCAGCAGCCGACTGGGAGATGGCTACACCTTC; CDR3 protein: CASSRLGDGYTF
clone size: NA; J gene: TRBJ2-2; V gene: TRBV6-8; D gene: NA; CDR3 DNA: TGTGCCAGCAGTTACCCTGAAACTAGGGAGCGCACCGGGGAGCTGTTTTTT; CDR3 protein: CASSYPETRERTGELFF
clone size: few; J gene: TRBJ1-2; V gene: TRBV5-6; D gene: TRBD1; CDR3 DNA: TGTGCCAGCAGCCAACAGGGGGTTTTAGAGGGCTACACCTTC; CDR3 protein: CASSQQGVLEGYTF
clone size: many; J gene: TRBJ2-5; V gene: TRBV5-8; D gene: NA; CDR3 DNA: TGTGCCAGCAGCTTACAAAGAGAGACCCAGTACTTC; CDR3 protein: CASSLQRETQYF